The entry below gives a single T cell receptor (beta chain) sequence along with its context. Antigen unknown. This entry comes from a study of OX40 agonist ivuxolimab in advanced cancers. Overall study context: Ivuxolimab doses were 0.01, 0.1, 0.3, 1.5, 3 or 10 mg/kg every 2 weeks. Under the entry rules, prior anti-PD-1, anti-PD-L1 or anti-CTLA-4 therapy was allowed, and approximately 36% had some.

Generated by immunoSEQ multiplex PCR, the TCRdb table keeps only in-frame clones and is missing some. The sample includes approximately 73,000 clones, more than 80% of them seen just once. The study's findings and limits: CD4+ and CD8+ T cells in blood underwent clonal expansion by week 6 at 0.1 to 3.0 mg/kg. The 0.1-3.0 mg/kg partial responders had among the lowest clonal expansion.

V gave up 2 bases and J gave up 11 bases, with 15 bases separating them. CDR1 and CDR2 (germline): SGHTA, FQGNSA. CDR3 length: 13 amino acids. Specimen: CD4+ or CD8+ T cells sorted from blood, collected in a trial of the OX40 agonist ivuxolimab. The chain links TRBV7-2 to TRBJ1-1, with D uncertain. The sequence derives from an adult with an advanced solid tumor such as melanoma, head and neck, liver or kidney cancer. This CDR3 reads CASSLSAMGSAFF. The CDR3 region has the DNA TGTGCCAGCAGCTTAAGCGCAATGGGGAGCGCTTTCTTT.